Described below is a single T cell receptor (beta chain) sequence and its context. This clonotype has a handful of counts. Its antigen is unknown. No base-level quality is on record; no much larger clone is a single base apart. Taken with the paper, the label for time point translates to: patch test 2, 6 weeks after DPC sensitization. According to the study, the label for this sample's treatment or condition signals: therapeutic diphenylcyclopropenone sensitization with weekly scalp DPC. At each patch-test visit, blood was drawn before the patch test was applied. Patients were considered eligible if aged 18 to 70, diagnosed with alopecia and deemed suitable for DPC therapy, and patients were excluded if pregnant. Total RNA was isolated from unfractionated whole blood collected in Tempus Blood RNA tubes. Receptor libraries were prepared by RACE. TCRdb records NextSeq 500 as the sequencer. Library preparation attached unique molecular identifiers to individual cDNA molecules for quantitative, reproducible TCR counting. Each blood RNA sample was used to sequence both TCR alpha and TCR beta chains. Regarding the original processing steps: Samples had a median of about 96,000 TCRs, with a range from about 23,224 to 750,000. V, J and CDR3 annotation of the TCR reads was performed with the Decombinator software suite. For the PS versus PT1 abundance plots, all samples were subsampled to the same number of TCRs (28,000). TCRs were defined as expanded if absent before sensitization and observed at least eight times at the 2-week time point. In TCRdb, the public reads were trimmed at Q25 with fastp and aligned with MiXCR, with productive beta chains retained. Every entry covers one CDR3 protein and lists the most common genes and DNA from its rows. TCRdb, not the original authors, processed these V and J calls. This sample is represented by roughly 100,000 distinct CDR3 sequences; about a tenth of them were singletons. Of the sample, about 2% falls within the top ten clones.

The CDR3 spans 13 residues, from the cysteine through the phenylalanine. This entry keeps only the CDR3 DNA: 39 bases, framed from base 1. V gives up 4 bases and J gives up 3 bases, and the segment between their germline ends measures 10 bases. Based on the germline V gene, the CDR1 and CDR2 sequences are SQVTM and ANQGSEA. The sample belongs to a study of human T cells and chemical hapten exposure (dated by TCRdb to the early 2020s). With respect to the entire study: For sensitization, 2% DPC in acetone was applied to a roughly 2 cm by roughly 2 cm area of upper inner arm skin. Blood was sampled from patients pre-sensitization (week 0) and at 2, 6 and about 24 weeks after DPC sensitization. Throughout the study period of 20 to 30 weeks, patients also received therapeutic DPC doses to the scalp every week. Blood for TCR sequencing was provided by twenty-nine alopecia patients at one to four time points (pre-sensitization, 2, 6 and 24 weeks). Libraries were combined into a pool for sequencing, and differences in TCR yield between samples came mainly from small differences in library volumes within the pool. Patch tests used Finn chambers with 0.01% DPC on the upper back, scored after 6 days by International Contact Dermatitis Research Group standards. Peripheral blood TCR repertoire changes were tracked in vivo in alopecia patients during primary and secondary sensitization to the hapten diphenylcyclopropenone (DPC). The patient cohort, mostly female, included alopecia areata with under or over 50% scalp involvement, alopecia totalis and alopecia universalis.

Results and caveats for the whole study, not just this receptor: All patients had alopecia, a presumed autoimmune disease, so their immune response might differ from that of healthy individuals. Expanded TCRs formed significantly more large CDR3 similarity clusters than pre-sensitization or healthy control sets, consistent with antigen-driven responses. After repeated subsampling, the strength of the expansion versus patch-test correlation and the threshold at which it became significant changed. The number of TCRs above 1 in 1000 frequency did not change with DPC sensitization; there was no evidence of global repertoire structure alterations. Patch test score correlated positively with the number of PT1 expanded TCRs, reaching significance at thresholds 8, 16 and 32 but not at 4.

Here the chain combines TRBV29-1 and TRBJ1-5; D gene: possibly TRBD1, on 5 matching bases. The source of this sequence is a woman in her thirties or forties with alopecia areata. Some clones in this sample may be carry-over from other donors' samples. This sample comprised whole blood, obtained in connection with sensitization to the hapten diphenylcyclopropenone (DPC). Here is the DNA: TGCAGCGTTGCCAGGGAGGTCAATCAGCCCCAGCATTTT. Translated, it gives CSVAREVNQPQHF.